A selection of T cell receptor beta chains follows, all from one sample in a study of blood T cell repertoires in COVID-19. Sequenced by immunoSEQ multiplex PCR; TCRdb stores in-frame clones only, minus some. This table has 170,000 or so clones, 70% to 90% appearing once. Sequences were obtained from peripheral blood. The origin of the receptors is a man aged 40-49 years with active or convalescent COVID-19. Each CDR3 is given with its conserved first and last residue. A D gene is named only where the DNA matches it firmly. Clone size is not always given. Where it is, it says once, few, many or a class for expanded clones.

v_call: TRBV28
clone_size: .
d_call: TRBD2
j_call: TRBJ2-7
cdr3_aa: CASSFQTSGGEEQYF
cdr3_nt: TGTGCCAGCAGTTTCCAGACTAGCGGGGGGGAAGAGCAGTACTTC

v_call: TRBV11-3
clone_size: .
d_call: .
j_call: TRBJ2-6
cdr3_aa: CASNKDSSGANVLTF
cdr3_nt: TGTGCCAGCAACAAGGACAGCTCTGGGGCCAACGTCCTGACTTTC

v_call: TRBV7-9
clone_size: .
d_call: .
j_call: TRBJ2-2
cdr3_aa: CASSLRRQNTGELFF
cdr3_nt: TGTGCCAGCAGCCTCCGTAGACAGAACACCGGGGAGCTGTTTTTT

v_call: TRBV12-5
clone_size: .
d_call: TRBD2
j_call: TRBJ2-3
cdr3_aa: CASGSRTSADTDTQYF
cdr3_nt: TGTGCTAGTGGTTCGAGGACTAGCGCCGACACAGATACGCAGTATTTT

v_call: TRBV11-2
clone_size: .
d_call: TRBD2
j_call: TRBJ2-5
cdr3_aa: CASSLGLAGGQETQYF
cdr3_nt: TGTGCCAGCAGCCTGGGGCTAGCGGGGGGCCAAGAGACCCAGTACTTC

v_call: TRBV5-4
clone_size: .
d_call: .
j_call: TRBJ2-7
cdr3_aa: CASALEGVGSYEQYF
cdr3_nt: TGTGCCAGCGCTCTGGAAGGGGTGGGCTCCTACGAGCAGTACTTC

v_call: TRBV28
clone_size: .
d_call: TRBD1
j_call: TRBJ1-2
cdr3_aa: CASSLSQGANYGYTF
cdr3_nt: TGTGCCAGCAGTTTATCACAGGGGGCGAACTATGGCTACACCTTC

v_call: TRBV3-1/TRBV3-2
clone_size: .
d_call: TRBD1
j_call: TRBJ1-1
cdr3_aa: CASSPGQGGTEAFF
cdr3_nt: TGTGCCAGCAGCCCGGGACAGGGAGGCACTGAAGCTTTCTTT

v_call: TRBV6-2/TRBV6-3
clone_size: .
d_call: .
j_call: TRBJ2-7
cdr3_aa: CASSPYRDLYEQYF
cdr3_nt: TGTGCCAGCAGTCCGTACAGGGACCTCTACGAGCAGTACTTC

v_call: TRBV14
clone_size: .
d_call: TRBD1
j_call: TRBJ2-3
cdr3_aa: CASSRDSSTDTQYF
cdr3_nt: TGTGCCAGCAGCCGGGACAGCAGCACAGATACGCAGTATTTT

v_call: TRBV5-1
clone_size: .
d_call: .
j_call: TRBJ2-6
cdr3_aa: CASSPEGGSGANVLTF
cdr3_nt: TGCGCCAGCAGCCCGGAAGGGGGCTCTGGGGCCAACGTCCTGACTTTC

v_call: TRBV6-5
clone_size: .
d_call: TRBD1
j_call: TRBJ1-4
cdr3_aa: CASRQPGQGREKLFF
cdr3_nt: TGTGCCAGCAGACAACCGGGACAGGGACGCGAAAAACTGTTTTTT

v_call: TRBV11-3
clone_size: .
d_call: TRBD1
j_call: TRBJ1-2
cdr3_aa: CASSLSTGVRNYGYTF
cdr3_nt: TGTGCCAGCAGCTTATCGACAGGGGTTCGGAACTATGGCTACACCTTC

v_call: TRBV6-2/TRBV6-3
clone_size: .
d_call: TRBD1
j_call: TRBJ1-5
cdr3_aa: CASSYRDRVSNQPQHF
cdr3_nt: TGTGCCAGCAGTTACCGGGACAGGGTTAGCAATCAGCCCCAGCATTTT

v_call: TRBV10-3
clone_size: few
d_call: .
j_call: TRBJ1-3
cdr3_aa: CAISDILDKGNTIYF
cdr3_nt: TGTGCCATCAGTGATATCTTGGACAAGGGAAACACCATATATTTT

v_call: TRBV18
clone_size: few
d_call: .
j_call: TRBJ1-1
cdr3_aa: CASSPIRVNTEAFF
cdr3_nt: TGTGCCAGCTCACCAATCCGCGTGAACACTGAAGCTTTCTTT

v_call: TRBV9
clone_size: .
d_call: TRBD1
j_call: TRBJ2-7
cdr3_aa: CASSVAGTAPYEQYF
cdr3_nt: TGTGCCAGCAGCGTAGCCGGGACAGCCCCCTACGAGCAGTACTTC

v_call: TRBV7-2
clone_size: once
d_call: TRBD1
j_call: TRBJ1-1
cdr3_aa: CASSLGGQGEAFF
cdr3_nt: TGTGCCAGCAGCTTAGGTGGACAGGGTGAAGCTTTCTTT

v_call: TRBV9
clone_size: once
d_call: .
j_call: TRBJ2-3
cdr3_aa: CASSVGLGADTQYF
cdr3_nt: TGTGCCAGCAGCGTAGGTTTAGGGGCAGATACGCAGTATTTT

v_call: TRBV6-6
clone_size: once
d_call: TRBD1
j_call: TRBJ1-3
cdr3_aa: CASGAGQGRVGNTIYF
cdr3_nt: TGTGCCAGCGGTGCTGGACAGGGTAGGGTGGGAAACACCATATATTTT

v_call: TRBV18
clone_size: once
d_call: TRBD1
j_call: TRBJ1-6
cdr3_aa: CASSLATGQGNSPLHF
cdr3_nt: TGTGCCAGCTCACTCGCGACGGGACAGGGAAATTCACCCCTCCACTTT

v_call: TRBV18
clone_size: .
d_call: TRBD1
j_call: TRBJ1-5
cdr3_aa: CASSETGGEQPQHF
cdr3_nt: TGTGCCAGCTCGGAGACAGGGGGAGAACAGCCCCAGCATTTT

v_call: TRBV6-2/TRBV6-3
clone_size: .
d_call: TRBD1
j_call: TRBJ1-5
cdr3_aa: CASSSRTGFPNYLGNQPQHF
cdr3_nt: TGTGCCAGCAGTTCAAGGACAGGGTTCCCGAACTACTTGGGCAATCAGCCCCAGCATTTT

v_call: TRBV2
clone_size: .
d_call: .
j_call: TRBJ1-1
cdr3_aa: CASSAIGPGNTEAFF
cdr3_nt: TGTGCCAGCAGTGCGATTGGGCCGGGAAACACTGAAGCTTTCTTT

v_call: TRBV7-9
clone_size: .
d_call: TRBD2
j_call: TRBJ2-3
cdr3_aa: CASSGQGLAGGGTDTQYF
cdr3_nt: TGTGCCAGCAGCGGACAGGGACTAGCGGGGGGCGGCACAGATACGCAGTATTTT

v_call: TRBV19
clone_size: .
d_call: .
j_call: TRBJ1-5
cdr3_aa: CASSIAPSGTGQPQHF
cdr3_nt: TGTGCCAGTAGTATAGCCCCTTCGGGTACCGGTCAGCCCCAGCATTTT

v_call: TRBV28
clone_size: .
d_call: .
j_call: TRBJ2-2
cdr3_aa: CASSLGPGRYGELFF
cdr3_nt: TGTGCCAGCAGTTTAGGTCCCGGTCGATACGGGGAGCTGTTTTTT

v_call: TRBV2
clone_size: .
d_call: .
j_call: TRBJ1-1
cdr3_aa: CASTRGRNTEAFF
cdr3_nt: TGTGCCAGCACCCGGGGGAGGAACACTGAAGCTTTCTTT

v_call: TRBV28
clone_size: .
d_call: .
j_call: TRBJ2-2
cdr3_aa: CASSILGTPNTGELFF
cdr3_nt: TGTGCCAGCAGTATCCTTGGGACACCAAACACCGGGGAGCTGTTTTTT

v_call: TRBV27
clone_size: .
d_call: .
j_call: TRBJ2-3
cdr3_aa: CASSSIGLSTDTQYF
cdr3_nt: TGTGCCAGCAGTTCGATTGGACTGTCCACAGATACGCAGTATTTT

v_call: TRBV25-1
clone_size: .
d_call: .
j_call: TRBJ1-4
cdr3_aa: CAGSGNEKLFF
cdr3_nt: TGTGCGGGGAGCGGGAATGAAAAACTGTTTTTT

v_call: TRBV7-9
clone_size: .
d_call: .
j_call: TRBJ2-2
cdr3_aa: CASNQGYTGELFF
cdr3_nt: TGTGCCAGCAATCAGGGATACACCGGGGAGCTGTTTTTT

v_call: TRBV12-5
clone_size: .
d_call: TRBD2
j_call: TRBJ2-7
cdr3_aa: CASGRHSSGGPQRYF
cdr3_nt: TGTGCTAGTGGTCGCCACTCTAGCGGGGGGCCCCAGAGGTACTTC

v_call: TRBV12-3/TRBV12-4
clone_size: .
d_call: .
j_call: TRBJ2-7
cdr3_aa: CASSLVQGEQYF
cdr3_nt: TGTGCCAGCAGTTTAGTCCAGGGCGAGCAGTACTTC

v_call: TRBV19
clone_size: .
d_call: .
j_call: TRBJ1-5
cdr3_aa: CASSPPTRLSNQPQHF
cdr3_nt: TGTGCCAGTAGTCCCCCGACAAGGCTTAGCAATCAGCCCCAGCATTTT

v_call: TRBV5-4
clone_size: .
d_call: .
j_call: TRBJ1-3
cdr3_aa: CASSLGGGNRGNTIYF
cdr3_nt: TGTGCCAGCAGCTTGGGGGGGGGAAATCGTGGAAACACCATATATTTT

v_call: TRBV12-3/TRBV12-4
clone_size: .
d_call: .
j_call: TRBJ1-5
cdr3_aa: CASSWPPRAPQHF
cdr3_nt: TGTGCCAGCAGTTGGCCCCCTCGTGCGCCCCAGCATTTT

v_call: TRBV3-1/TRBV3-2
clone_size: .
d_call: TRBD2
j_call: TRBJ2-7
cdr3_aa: CASSRGERGAYEQYF
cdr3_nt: TGTGCCAGCAGCCGTGGGGAGCGGGGGGCTTACGAGCAGTACTTC

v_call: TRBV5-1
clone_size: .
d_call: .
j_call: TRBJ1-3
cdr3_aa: CASSLGRTVSGNTIYF
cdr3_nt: TGCGCCAGCAGCTTGGGTCGGACAGTCTCTGGAAACACCATATATTTT

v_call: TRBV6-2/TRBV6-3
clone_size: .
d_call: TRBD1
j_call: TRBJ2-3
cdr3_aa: CASSYSFDRGADTQYF
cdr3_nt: TGTGCCAGCAGTTACTCCTTCGACAGGGGAGCAGATACGCAGTATTTT

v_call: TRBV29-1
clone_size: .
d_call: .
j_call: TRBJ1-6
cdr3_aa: CSDKRSSYNSPLHF
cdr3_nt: TGCAGCGACAAGCGGAGCTCCTATAATTCACCCCTCCACTTT

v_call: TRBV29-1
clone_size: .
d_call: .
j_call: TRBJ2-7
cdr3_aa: CSVASSGYEQYF
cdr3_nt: TGCAGCGTAGCTAGTTCTGGGTACGAGCAGTACTTC

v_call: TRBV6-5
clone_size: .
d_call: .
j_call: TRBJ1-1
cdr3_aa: CASSRGGNTEAFF
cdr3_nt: TGTGCCAGCTCTAGGGGTGGTAACACTGAAGCTTTCTTT

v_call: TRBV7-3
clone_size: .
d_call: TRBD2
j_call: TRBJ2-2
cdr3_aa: CASSHPGTSGGAGELFF
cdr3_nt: TGTGCCAGCAGCCACCCCGGGACTAGCGGGGGGGCCGGGGAGCTGTTTTTT

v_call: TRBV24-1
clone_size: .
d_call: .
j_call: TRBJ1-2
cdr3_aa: CATSDPTGGSYGYTF
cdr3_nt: TGTGCCACCAGTGATCCCACGGGGGGCAGCTATGGCTACACCTTC

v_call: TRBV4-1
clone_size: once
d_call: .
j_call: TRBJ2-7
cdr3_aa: CASSPGSSYEQYF
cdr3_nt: TGCGCCAGCAGCCCCGGGAGCTCCTACGAGCAGTACTTC

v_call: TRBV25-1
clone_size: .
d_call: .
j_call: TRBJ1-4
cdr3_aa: CDPHSGHHAEKLFF
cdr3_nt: TGTGATCCACACTCGGGACACCATGCCGAAAAACTGTTTTTT

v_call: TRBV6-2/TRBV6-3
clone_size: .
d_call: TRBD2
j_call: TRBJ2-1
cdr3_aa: CASSHGRGVHNEQFF
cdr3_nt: TGTGCCAGCAGCCACGGGCGGGGGGTACACAATGAGCAGTTCTTC

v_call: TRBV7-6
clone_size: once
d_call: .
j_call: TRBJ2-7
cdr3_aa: CASSLRGEQYF
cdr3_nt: TGTGCCAGCAGCTTAAGGGGGGAGCAGTACTTC

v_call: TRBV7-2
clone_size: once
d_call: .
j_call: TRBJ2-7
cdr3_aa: CASSVDLAEQYEQYF
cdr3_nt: TGTGCCAGCAGCGTAGACCTTGCAGAACAGTACGAGCAGTACTTC

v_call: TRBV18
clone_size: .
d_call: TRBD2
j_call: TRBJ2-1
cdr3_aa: CASSPINVAGSNNEQFF
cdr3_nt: TGTGCCAGCTCACCAATAAACGTAGCGGGTTCCAACAATGAGCAGTTCTTC